Listed below are T cell receptor beta chains from one sample, sequenced in a study of blood T cell repertoires in COVID-19. Measured with immunoSEQ multiplex PCR; TCRdb has only the in-frame clones, and not every one. The table includes about 360,000 clones, about 83% detected once. Sequenced sample: peripheral blood. Receptors were obtained from a man aged 25-45 years with active or convalescent COVID-19. CDR3s include the opening cysteine and the closing phenylalanine or tryptophan. Each record gives: D gene, V gene, clone size, J gene, CDR3 DNA, CDR3 protein. D genes are given only for firm matches. The size of a clone is reported for some rows only, either as once, few or many, or as a class for expanded clones.

>TRBD2|TRBV4-1|.|TRBJ2-5
TGCGCCAGCAGTCGTGGACTAGCGGGGGGACAGACCCAGTACTTC
CASSRGLAGGQTQYF
>.|TRBV6-6|.|TRBJ2-3
TGTGCCAGCAGTCAGGGACTTATCACAGATACGCAGTATTTT
CASSQGLITDTQYF
>TRBD1|TRBV14|.|TRBJ2-7
TGTGCCAGCAGCCCCCCCCGGAACAGGGGGCAGCACGAGCAGTACTTC
CASSPPRNRGQHEQYF
>.|TRBV11-1|.|TRBJ2-5
TGTGCCAGCAGCTTAACGGCCGGCCCGGGAACCCAGTACTTC
CASSLTAGPGTQYF
>.|TRBV7-2|.|TRBJ1-2
TGTGCCAGCAGCTTAGGTAGAACCAACTATGGCTACACCTTC
CASSLGRTNYGYTF
>TRBD1|TRBV5-1|few|TRBJ1-2
TGCGCCAGCAGCTTGGCCGACAGGGTGGGCGGCTACACCTTC
CASSLADRVGGYTF
>.|TRBV19|.|TRBJ2-7
TGTGCCAGCACCTCCGAGGGAGACTACGAGCAGTACTTC
CASTSEGDYEQYF
>.|TRBV11-3|.|TRBJ2-7
TGTGCCAGCAGCCCTGGGGGGGGGCTAGAGTACGAGCAGTACTTC
CASSPGGGLEYEQYF
>TRBD2|TRBV15|.|TRBJ2-3
TGTGCCACCAGCAGAGGGCCTAGCGGGGGTGTTACGCAGTATTTT
CATSRGPSGGVTQYF
>TRBD1|TRBV5-4|.|TRBJ1-3
TGTGCCAGCAGCCCCGGACAGGCTGGAAACACCATATATTTT
CASSPGQAGNTIYF
>.|TRBV21-1|.|TRBJ1-1
TGTGCCAGCAGCTTGCCCGGGACAGGGAAGACTGAAGCTTTCTTT
CASSLPGTGKTEAFF
>TRBD2|TRBV19|.|TRBJ2-2
TGTGCCAGTAGACCGGGACTAGCGGGTATCATTCCCGGGGAGCTGTTTTTT
CASRPGLAGIIPGELFF
>.|TRBV5-1|.|TRBJ2-1
TGCGCCAGCAGCTTAGGGGGGGTGAGCTCCTACAATGAGCAGTTCTTC
CASSLGGVSSYNEQFF
>.|TRBV28|.|TRBJ2-3
TGTGCCAGCAGCCCAGGGGAGGATACGCAGTATTTT
CASSPGEDTQYF
>TRBD2|TRBV5-4|.|TRBJ2-5
TGTGCCAGCAGCGCGGGGGGGCACCAAGAGACCCAGTACTTC
CASSAGGHQETQYF
>TRBD2|TRBV6-2/TRBV6-3|once|TRBJ2-4
TGTGCCAGCAGCCCGGGACTAGCGGGGATCCTAGCCAAAAACATTCAGTACTTC
CASSPGLAGILAKNIQYF
>.|TRBV6-6|.|TRBJ1-1
TGTGCCAGCAGGACAACAGGAACGGATCGCACTGAAGCTTTCTTT
CASRTTGTDRTEAFF
>.|TRBV5-1|.|TRBJ2-3
TGCGCCAGCACCCGCGTCAGGGGAGATACGCAGTATTTT
CASTRVRGDTQYF
>TRBD1|TRBV19|.|TRBJ1-4
TGTGCCAGTAGGATTACGGGACAGCTTAATGAAAAACTGTTTTTT
CASRITGQLNEKLFF
>.|TRBV19|few|TRBJ2-1
TGTGCCAGTAGTTCTCCGGGGGTTGAGCAGTTCTTC
CASSSPGVEQFF
>.|TRBV19|.|TRBJ2-7
TGTGCCAGTAGTTCCCAGACAGCTCCCTCGAGAGAGCAGTACTTC
CASSSQTAPSREQYF
>TRBD1|TRBV5-8|.|TRBJ2-6
TGTGCCAGCAGCCCTTATCTCGGACAGGGGGCGCCTGGGGCCAACGTCCTGACTTTC
CASSPYLGQGAPGANVLTF
>.|TRBV5-6|.|TRBJ1-2
TGTGCCAGCAGCTCCAGTCCGGGAGGCTATGGCTACACCTTC
CASSSSPGGYGYTF
>TRBD2|TRBV7-2|.|TRBJ2-1
TGTGCCAGCAGCTTAGTAGGCGGGGGGGCATACAATGAGCAGTTCTTC
CASSLVGGGAYNEQFF
>TRBD1|TRBV4-1|.|TRBJ2-3
TGCGCCAGCAGCGGTCGGACAGGGGGCGAGACAGATACGCAGTATTTT
CASSGRTGGETDTQYF
>.|TRBV18|.|TRBJ2-2
TGTGCCAGCTCACGGCGACTAGAGGGGGAGCTGTTTTTT
CASSRRLEGELFF
>TRBD1|TRBV4-1|.|TRBJ1-6
TGCGCCAGCAGCCAAGCCCGGACAGGGGAACATTCACCCCTCCACTTT
CASSQARTGEHSPLHF
>TRBD2|TRBV5-8|.|TRBJ2-3
TGTGCCAGCAGCTTTGGGGGAGGGGGCACAGATACGCAGTATTTT
CASSFGGGGTDTQYF
>.|TRBV28|.|TRBJ1-6
TGTGCCAGCAGTTTATGGGACACAGTTAATTCACCCCTCCACTTT
CASSLWDTVNSPLHF
>.|TRBV13|.|TRBJ1-2
TGTGCCAGCAGCTTAAGAGAAAACTATGGCTACACCTTC
CASSLRENYGYTF
>.|TRBV19|.|TRBJ2-5
TGTGCCAGTAGGGCATCATCTTGGCGGGGAGACCAAGAGACCCAGTACTTC
CASRASSWRGDQETQYF
>TRBD1|TRBV5-1|.|TRBJ2-7
TGCGCCAGCAGCCCGGACAGGGACCCCTACGAGCAGTACTTC
CASSPDRDPYEQYF
>.|TRBV11-3|once|TRBJ2-1
TGTGCCAGCAGCATACAATCCTACAATGAGCAGTTCTTC
CASSIQSYNEQFF
>.|TRBV7-8|.|TRBJ2-7
TGTGCCAGCAGCTTAGGGAGGGCGGCAGGTTTCGAGCAGTACTTC
CASSLGRAAGFEQYF
>TRBD1|TRBV28|.|TRBJ2-7
TGTGCCAGCAACCCGACAGGGGGGCTATACGAGCAGTACTTC
CASNPTGGLYEQYF
>.|TRBV6-5|.|TRBJ2-4
TGTGCCAGCAGTTACTCGGCTAGCGTTGCCAAAAACATTCAGTACTTC
CASSYSASVAKNIQYF
>.|TRBV5-5|.|TRBJ2-3
TGTGCCAGCAGCTTGGGAGTTGATACGCAGTATTTT
CASSLGVDTQYF
>.|TRBV9|.|TRBJ2-1
TGTGCCAGCTCCCTCTCGGACAATGAGCAGTTCTTC
CASSLSDNEQFF
>.|TRBV5-1|.|TRBJ2-1
TGCGCCAGCAGCTTGGCCGCGTCGGACATCTCCTACAATGAGCAGTTCTTC
CASSLAASDISYNEQFF
>TRBD1|TRBV4-1|few|TRBJ1-4
TGCGCCAGCAGCCTCCGGGACAGGCGAGATGAAAAACTGTTTTTT
CASSLRDRRDEKLFF
>.|TRBV10-2|few|TRBJ1-1
TGCGCCAGCGCAGGGCAAGAGAACACTGAAGCTTTCTTT
CASAGQENTEAFF
>.|TRBV11-2|once|TRBJ1-1
TGTGCCAGCAGCTTATTGGTAGAGGGCACTGAAGCTTTCTTT
CASSLLVEGTEAFF
>.|TRBV9|.|TRBJ2-2
TGTGCCAGCGGAACGGTAGTGCAGGGCGGGGAGCTGTTTTTT
CASGTVVQGGELFF
>TRBD1|TRBV4-1|.|TRBJ1-1
TGCGCCAGCAGCCAAGATACAGGGGGCGAAGTGTCCTTT
CASSQDTGGEVSF
>TRBD2|TRBV18|.|TRBJ2-2
TGTGCTTCCATAGCGGGGACGAACACCGGGGAGCTGTTTTTT
CASIAGTNTGELFF
>.|TRBV7-9|.|TRBJ1-3
TGTGCCAGCAGCTTAAGAACCCAGAGGGTGGGAGACGGAAACACCATATATTTT
CASSLRTQRVGDGNTIYF
>TRBD2|TRBV24-1|.|TRBJ2-1
TGTGCCACCAGTGATTTGAGCGGGGACTCCTACAATGAGCAGTTCTTC
CATSDLSGDSYNEQFF
>.|TRBV28|.|TRBJ2-7
TGTGCCAGCAGTTTATCACTTCTCGAGCAGTACTTC
CASSLSLLEQYF
>.|TRBV4-1|.|TRBJ1-1
TGCGCCAGCAGCCAAGTAACGGGGAACACTGAAGCTTTCTTT
CASSQVTGNTEAFF
>.|TRBV9|.|TRBJ2-7
TGTGCCAGCAGCCCCCCAGGGGGGTACGAGCAGTACTTC
CASSPPGGYEQYF